The rows below give T cell receptor beta chains drawn from one sample of a study of cytomegalovirus exposure and HLA in healthy donors. Only in-frame clones appear in the TCRdb table, and some are missing; sequencing was by immunoSEQ multiplex PCR. The profile shows some 200,000 clones, 70% to 85% of them singletons. Material for sequencing was PBMCs. These receptors originate from a man over 45 in good health and CMV-seronegative. The CDR3 runs from the conserved cysteine through the conserved F or W. A D gene is named only where the DNA matches it firmly. Where a row states a size, it is once, few, many or the class of an expanded clone; other rows omit it.

NA	TRBV19	TRBJ1-1	15	NA	TGTGCCAGTAGTCCGAAAGGGACAACCCACACTGAAGCTTTCTTT	CASSPKGTTHTEAFF
NA	TRBV7-8	TRBJ1-5	14	NA	TGTGCCAGCAGCTTACGTCCGGGTGATCAGCCCCAGCATTTT	CASSLRPGDQPQHF
few	TRBV27	TRBJ2-6	17	TRBD2	TGTGCCAGCAGTTTAGCGGGAGTTCGGTCTGGGGCCAACGTCCTGACTTTC	CASSLAGVRSGANVLTF
NA	TRBV19	TRBJ1-2	13	TRBD1	TGTGCCAGTAGTACCCGGGACAGCTATGGCTACACCTTC	CASSTRDSYGYTF
few	TRBV7-3	TRBJ2-1	16	TRBD2	TGTGCCAGCAGCTTAACGGGACTAGCGGGAAATGATCGGAAGTTCTTC	CASSLTGLAGNDRKFF
NA	TRBV7-9	TRBJ2-7	14	TRBD2	TGTGCCAGCAGTCCAAGGGAGGGGCCCTACGAGCAGTACTTC	CASSPREGPYEQYF
NA	TRBV18	TRBJ1-4	14	TRBD1	TGTGCCAGCTCACCGGGACAGGGAAATGAAAAACTGTTTTTT	CASSPGQGNEKLFF
NA	TRBV11-2	TRBJ2-5	14	NA	TGTGCCAGCACCCAAGATGCGGGACGGGAGACCCAGTACTTC	CASTQDAGRETQYF
NA	TRBV5-1	TRBJ2-3	19	TRBD2	TGCGCCAGCAGCTTGGACTGGGCGGGAGGCCTCAGAACGACAGATACGCAGTATTTT	CASSLDWAGGLRTTDTQYF
NA	TRBV21-1	TRBJ2-1	17	NA	TGTGCCAGCAGCACCTCAGGGGGGTCCAACACATACAATGAGCAGTTCTTC	CASSTSGGSNTYNEQFF
NA	TRBV27	TRBJ1-1	12	NA	TGTGCCAGCAGTCCACTGAAGGGAGAGGCTTTCTTT	CASSPLKGEAFF
NA	TRBV6-1	TRBJ2-7	12	NA	TGTGCCAGCAGGGGTGGGAGTCCCGAGCAGTACTTC	CASRGGSPEQYF
NA	TRBV7-9	TRBJ2-1	15	TRBD2	TGTGCCAGCAGCCCTAGCGGGACCTCCTACAATGAGCAGTTCTTC	CASSPSGTSYNEQFF
once	TRBV18	TRBJ1-3	16	NA	TGTGCCAGCTCACCATCAGGCAGAAGCTCTGGAAACACCATATATTTT	CASSPSGRSSGNTIYF
few	TRBV11-2	TRBJ2-7	15	TRBD1	TGTGCCAGCAGCTTAGGGGACAGGGCAACCTACGAGCAGTACTTC	CASSLGDRATYEQYF
NA	TRBV7-3	TRBJ1-6	13	NA	TGTGCCAGCAGCTTAAACCCAGGGTCACCCCTCCACTTT	CASSLNPGSPLHF
NA	TRBV27	TRBJ2-7	14	NA	TGTGCCAGCAGTTTAAATCGGGGGACCGGCGAGCAGTACTTC	CASSLNRGTGEQYF
NA	TRBV6-5	TRBJ2-3	15	TRBD1	TGTGCCACACTCGTACCGGGACAGGGCACAGATACGCAGTATTTT	CATLVPGQGTDTQYF
few	TRBV6-1	TRBJ2-2	15	NA	TGTGCCAGCAGTGACTTCAGCGGGAACACCGGGGAGCTGTTTTTT	CASSDFSGNTGELFF
NA	TRBV2	TRBJ2-7	15	NA	TGTGCCAGCAGCCCCCAGGGGCCAGAGACCTACGAGCAGTACTTC	CASSPQGPETYEQYF
NA	TRBV30	TRBJ2-7	14	NA	TGTGCCTGGAGTCCTTGGGACACAACCTACGAGCAGTACTTC	CAWSPWDTTYEQYF
NA	TRBV30	TRBJ2-2	14	NA	TGTGCCTGGAGCCAAGGACAGCTCACCGGGGAGCTGTTTTTT	CAWSQGQLTGELFF
NA	TRBV9	TRBJ2-1	15	TRBD2	TGTGCCAGCAGCTCCCGACTAGCGGGATATAATGAGCAGTTCTTC	CASSSRLAGYNEQFF
once	TRBV6-5	TRBJ2-7	15	NA	TGTGCCAGCAGTTACAGTTCGTCTAGCTCCTACGAGCAGTACTTC	CASSYSSSSSYEQYF
few	TRBV6-5	TRBJ2-2	14	NA	TGTGCCAGCAGTTACCAGCGGAACACCGGGGAGCTGTTTTTT	CASSYQRNTGELFF
NA	TRBV5-1	TRBJ2-3	16	TRBD2	TGCGCCAGCAGCTCATCCCTAGCGGGAGAGGGAGATACGCAGTATTTT	CASSSSLAGEGDTQYF
NA	TRBV7-2	TRBJ1-3	14	TRBD1	TGTGCCAGCAGCCCTTGGGACAGGGTGAACACCATATATTTT	CASSPWDRVNTIYF
NA	TRBV28	TRBJ2-7	13	NA	TGTGCCAGCAAAAGCACAGGTCGGCGCGAGCAGTACTTC	CASKSTGRREQYF
NA	TRBV7-8	TRBJ2-7	14	TRBD1	TGTGCCAGCAGCCCCTGGGACAGTCCCTACGAGCAGTACTTC	CASSPWDSPYEQYF
NA	TRBV15	TRBJ2-5	12	NA	TGTGCCACCAGCTTCGGGCAAGAGACCCAGTACTTC	CATSFGQETQYF
few	TRBV27	TRBJ1-2	13	NA	TGTGCCAGCAGATGGGGGCAGGGCTATGGCTACACCTTC	CASRWGQGYGYTF
NA	TRBV30	TRBJ2-7	15	TRBD2	TGTGCCTGGAGTGACCTGGGGGGGGAAACCTACGAGCAGTACTTC	CAWSDLGGETYEQYF
NA	TRBV27	TRBJ1-5	17	NA	TGTGCCAGCAGTTTATCGGGCCGGGGGGCGAGCAATCAGCCCCAGCATTTT	CASSLSGRGASNQPQHF
NA	TRBV28	TRBJ1-2	17	TRBD1	TGTGCCAGCAGCCCTCCGGGACAGGAGGTCGGCGTCTATGGCTACACCTTC	CASSPPGQEVGVYGYTF
NA	TRBV25-1	TRBJ1-4	15	TRBD1	TGTGCCAGCAGTGGTAGGACAGGTCCCTTTGAAAAACTGTTTTTT	CASSGRTGPFEKLFF
NA	TRBV6-1	TRBJ1-1	13	NA	TGTGCCAGCATTTGGAGATCGAACACTGAAGCTTTCTTT	CASIWRSNTEAFF
NA	TRBV28	TRBJ2-7	14	TRBD2	TGTGCCAGCACCAGAGCGGGAGTAAGTTACGAGCAGTACTTC	CASTRAGVSYEQYF
NA	TRBV6-6	TRBJ1-4	15	TRBD1	TGTGCCAGCAGTTCCCCGGGACAGATTAATGAAAAACTGTTTTTT	CASSSPGQINEKLFF
NA	TRBV4-1	TRBJ1-2	15	NA	TGCGCCAGCAGCCAAGGGCTAGCAGGGGATTATGGCTACACCTTC	CASSQGLAGDYGYTF
once	TRBV14	TRBJ2-1	16	TRBD1	TGTGCCAGCAGGCGGGCTGACAGGGGAAAATACAATGAGCAGTTCTTC	CASRRADRGKYNEQFF
NA	TRBV7-2	TRBJ2-6	18	TRBD2	TGTGCCAGCAGCCTTGGGGGGGTACTAAGCTCTGGGGCCAACGTCCTGACTTTC	CASSLGGVLSSGANVLTF
NA	TRBV6-5	TRBJ2-5	15	TRBD1	TGTGCCAGCAGTTATGCGGACAGGGGACTAGAGACCCAGTACTTC	CASSYADRGLETQYF
NA	TRBV6-5	TRBJ2-7	15	TRBD1	TGTGCCAGCAGTTACTCGCGGGACAGGAATCAGAAGGAGTACTTC	CASSYSRDRNQKEYF